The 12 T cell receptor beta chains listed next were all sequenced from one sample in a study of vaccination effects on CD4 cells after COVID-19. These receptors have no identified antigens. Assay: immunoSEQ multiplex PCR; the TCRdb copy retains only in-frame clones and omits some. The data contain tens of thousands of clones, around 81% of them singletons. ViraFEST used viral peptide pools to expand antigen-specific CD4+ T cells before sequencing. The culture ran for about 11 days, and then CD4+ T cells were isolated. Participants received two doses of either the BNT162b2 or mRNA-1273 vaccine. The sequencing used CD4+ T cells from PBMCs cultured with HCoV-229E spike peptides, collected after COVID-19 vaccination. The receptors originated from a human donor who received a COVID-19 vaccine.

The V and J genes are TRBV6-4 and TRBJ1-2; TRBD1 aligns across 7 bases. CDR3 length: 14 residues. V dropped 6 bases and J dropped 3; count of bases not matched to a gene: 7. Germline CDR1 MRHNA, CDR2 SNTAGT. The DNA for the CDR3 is TGTGCCAGCAGCTTTACCCAGGGGGACTATGGCTACACCTTC. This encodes CASSFTQGDYGYTF.

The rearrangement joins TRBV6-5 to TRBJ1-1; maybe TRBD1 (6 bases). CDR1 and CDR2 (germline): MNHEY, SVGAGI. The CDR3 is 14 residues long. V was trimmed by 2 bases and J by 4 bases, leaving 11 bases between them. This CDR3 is CASSYQGRGTEAFF. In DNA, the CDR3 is TGTGCCAGCAGTTACCAGGGCAGGGGCACTGAAGCTTTCTTT.

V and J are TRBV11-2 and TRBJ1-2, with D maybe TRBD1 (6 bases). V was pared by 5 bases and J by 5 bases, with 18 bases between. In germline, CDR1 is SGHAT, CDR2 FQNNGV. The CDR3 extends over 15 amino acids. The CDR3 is CASSRYMTGNYGYTF. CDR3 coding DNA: TGTGCCAGCAGCCGATACATGACAGGAAATTATGGCTACACCTTC. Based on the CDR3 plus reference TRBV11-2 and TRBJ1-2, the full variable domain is EAGVAQSPRYKIIEKRQSVAFWCNPISGHATLYWYQQILGQGPKLLIQFQNNGVVDDSQLPKDRFSAERLKGVDSTLKIQPAKLEDSAVYLCASSRYMTGNYGYTFGSGTRLTVV.

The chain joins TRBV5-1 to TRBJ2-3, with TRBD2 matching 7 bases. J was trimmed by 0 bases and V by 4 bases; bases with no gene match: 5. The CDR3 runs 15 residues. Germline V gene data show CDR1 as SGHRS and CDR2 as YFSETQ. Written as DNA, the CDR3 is TGCGCCAGCAGCATTTTCGGGGGGAGCACAGATACGCAGTATTTT. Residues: CASSIFGGSTDTQYF.

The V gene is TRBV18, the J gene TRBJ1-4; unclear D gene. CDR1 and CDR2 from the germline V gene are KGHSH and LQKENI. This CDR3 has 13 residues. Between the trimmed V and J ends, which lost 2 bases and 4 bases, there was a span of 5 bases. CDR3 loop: CASSPGVNEKLFF. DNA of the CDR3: TGTGCCAGCTCACCAGGCGTTAATGAAAAACTGTTTTTT.

Here the CDR3 reads CASSTGTTDTQYF. The CDR3 DNA is TGTGCCAGCAGTACCGGGACCACAGATACGCAGTATTTT. This rearrangement joins TRBV6-5 to TRBJ2-3; D could derive from TRBD1 or TRBD2 (5 bases each). V was trimmed by 5 bases and J by 2 bases, leaving 8 bases between them. Germline loops: CDR1 MNHEY, CDR2 SVGAGI. The CDR3 consists of 13 residues.

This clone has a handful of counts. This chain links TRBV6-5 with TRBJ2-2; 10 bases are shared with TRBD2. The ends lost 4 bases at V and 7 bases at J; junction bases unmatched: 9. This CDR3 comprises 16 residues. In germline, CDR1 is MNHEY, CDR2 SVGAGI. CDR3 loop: CASSWASGGDVGELFF. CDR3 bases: TGTGCCAGCAGTTGGGCCAGCGGGGGGGATGTCGGGGAGCTGTTTTTT.

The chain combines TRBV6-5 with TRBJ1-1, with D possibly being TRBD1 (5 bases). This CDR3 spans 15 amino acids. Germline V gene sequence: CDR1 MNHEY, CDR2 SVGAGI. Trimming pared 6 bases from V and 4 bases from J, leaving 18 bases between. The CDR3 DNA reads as TGTGCCAGCAGACCAGGGATAGGAGTGGGCACTGAAGCTTTCTTT. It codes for CASRPGIGVGTEAFF.

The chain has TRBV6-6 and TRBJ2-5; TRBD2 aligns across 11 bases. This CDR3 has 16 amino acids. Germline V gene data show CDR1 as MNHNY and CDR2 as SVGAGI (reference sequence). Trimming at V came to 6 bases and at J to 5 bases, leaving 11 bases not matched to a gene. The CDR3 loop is CASSSGTSGLEETQYF. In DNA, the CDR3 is TGTGCCAGCAGCTCCGGGACTAGCGGACTTGAGGAGACCCAGTACTTC.

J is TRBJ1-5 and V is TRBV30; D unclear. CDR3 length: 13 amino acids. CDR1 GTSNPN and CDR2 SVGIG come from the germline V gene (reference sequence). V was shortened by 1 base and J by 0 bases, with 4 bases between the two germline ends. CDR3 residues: CAWSENSNQPQHF. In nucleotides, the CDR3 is TGTGCCTGGAGTGAAAATAGCAATCAGCCCCAGCATTTT.

The CDR3 is CAGGGIVAEKLFF. The DNA of the CDR3 is TGTGCCGGGGGAGGGATTGTAGCTGAAAAACTGTTTTTT. V and J are TRBV2 and TRBJ1-4; TRBD1 might be the D (5 bases). V was clipped by 11 bases and J by 7 bases, with 17 bases between them. The germline V gene has CDR1 SNHLY and CDR2 FYNNEI. CDR3 length: 13 amino acids. Based on the CDR3 plus reference TRBV2 and TRBJ1-4, the full variable domain is EPEVTQTPSHQVTQMGQEVILRCVPISNHLYFYWYRQILGQKVEFLVSFYNNEISEKSEIFDDQFSVERPDGSNFTLKIRSTKLEDSAMYFCAGGGIVAEKLFFGSGTQLSVL.

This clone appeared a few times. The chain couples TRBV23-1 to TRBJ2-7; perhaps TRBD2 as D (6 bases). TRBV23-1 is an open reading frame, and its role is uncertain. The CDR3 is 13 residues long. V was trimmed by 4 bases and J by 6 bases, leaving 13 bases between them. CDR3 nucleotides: TGCGCCAGCAGTCTCGCAGGAGGGGCCGAGCAGTACGTC. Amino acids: CASSLAGGAEQYV.